This T cell receptor (beta chain) came from a study of blood T cells in healthy people across ages. Findings and caveats of the study: Aged donors had fewer naive CD4+ cells and lower diversity than long-lived donors.

A word on this clonotype: What it binds is unknown.

Healthy Caucasian individuals from Russia aged about 6 to 95 served as donors. For the second PCR, which ran for roughly 6 to 12 cycles, a sample-barcoded 5' primer and a J-beta primer mix were used. TCRdb re-called the 5' RACE reads with MiXCR, one entry per CDR3 protein. Of around 1,800,000 distinct CDR3 sequences in the sample, roughly two fifths are singletons; the top ten hold approximately 22%. V was cut by 2 bases and J by 4 bases, with 8 bases left in between. CDR3 length: 12 amino acids. In germline, CDR1 is GTSNPN, CDR2 SVGIG (reference sequence). Material for sequencing was blood. The chain combines TRBV30 with TRBJ1-2; the D gene is possibly TRBD1 (5 bases). The receptor's source is a human donor in good health. This chain's CDR3 is CAWSPGLYGYTF. CDR3 nucleotides: TGTGCCTGGAGTCCGGGACTCTATGGCTACACCTTC.